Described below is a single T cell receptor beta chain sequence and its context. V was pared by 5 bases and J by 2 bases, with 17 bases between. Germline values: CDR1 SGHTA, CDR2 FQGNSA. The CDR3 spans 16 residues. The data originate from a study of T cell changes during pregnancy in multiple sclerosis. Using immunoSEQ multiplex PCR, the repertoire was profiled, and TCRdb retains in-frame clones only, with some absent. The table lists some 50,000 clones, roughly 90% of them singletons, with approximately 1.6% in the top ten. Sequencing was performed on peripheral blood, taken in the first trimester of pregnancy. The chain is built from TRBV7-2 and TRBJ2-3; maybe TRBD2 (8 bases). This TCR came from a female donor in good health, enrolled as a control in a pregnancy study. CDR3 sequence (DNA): TGTGCCAGCAGCGCGGTAGCGGGGACAGCCACAGATACGCAGTATTTT. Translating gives CASSAVAGTATDTQYF.